The rows below give T cell receptor beta chains drawn from one sample of a study of tumor-infiltrating lymphocytes in primary liver carcinoma. TCRdb redid the calling of the multiplex PCR reads with MiXCR, one entry per CDR3 protein. The sample includes 99,000 or so distinct CDR3 sequences, roughly four fifths of them seen just once. Sequencing input: liver tumor tissue from sampling region 3. The receptors were sampled from a man aged 40-49 years with primary liver carcinoma and hepatitis B virus infection. The conserved cysteine and the conserved F or W are not part of the CDR3 here. A D gene is named only where the DNA matches it firmly.

cdr3_length: 10
d_call: .
v_call: TRBV11-2
cdr3_aa: VSSRGGYKQY

cdr3_length: 10
d_call: .
v_call: TRBV29-1
cdr3_aa: SVPMGVEAQY

cdr3_length: 14
d_call: TRBD2
v_call: TRBV6-2/TRBV6-3
cdr3_aa: ASSSPGLAGPGKQF

cdr3_length: 12
d_call: .
v_call: TRBV11-2
cdr3_aa: ASGLSGFDNEQF

cdr3_length: 11
d_call: .
v_call: TRBV5-4
cdr3_aa: VGSLDGNYGYT

cdr3_length: 12
d_call: .
v_call: TRBV6-4
cdr3_aa: ASSETGSCNEQF

cdr3_length: 11
d_call: .
v_call: TRBV6-1
cdr3_aa: ASKLIGTPEAF

cdr3_length: 9
d_call: .
v_call: TRBV11-3
cdr3_aa: ASLKANEQF

cdr3_length: 9
d_call: TRBD1
v_call: TRBV20-1
cdr3_aa: STGGETEAF

cdr3_length: 11
d_call: .
v_call: TRBV6-6
cdr3_aa: ASGPNTVGTQY

cdr3_length: 13
d_call: .
v_call: TRBV5-5
cdr3_aa: ASSIDGGQYGGYI

cdr3_length: 12
d_call: .
v_call: TRBV6-6
cdr3_aa: ASIEGNGNQPQH

cdr3_length: 13
d_call: TRBD1
v_call: TRBV29-1
cdr3_aa: SVVGGWGMNTGAF

cdr3_length: 13
d_call: .
v_call: TRBV28
cdr3_aa: ASSFMVNAINEQF

cdr3_length: 14
d_call: .
v_call: TRBV4-3
cdr3_aa: ASSPVGGGVNTEAS

cdr3_length: 12
d_call: .
v_call: TRBV10-3
cdr3_aa: AISVGQTRDMEY

cdr3_length: 9
d_call: .
v_call: TRBV28
cdr3_aa: TSRRCAGYT

cdr3_length: 11
d_call: .
v_call: TRBV29-1
cdr3_aa: SVDTGYTNEQY

cdr3_length: 13
d_call: .
v_call: TRBV12-3/TRBV12-4
cdr3_aa: ASSRPGQGSTEAF

cdr3_length: 16
d_call: TRBD2
v_call: TRBV5-1
cdr3_aa: ASSFWTSVTGGNYEQY

cdr3_length: 12
d_call: .
v_call: TRBV29-1
cdr3_aa: SIQVTWGEGEQY

cdr3_length: 13
d_call: TRBD1
v_call: TRBV30
cdr3_aa: ACPDWTGSVDCYT

cdr3_length: 12
d_call: TRBD2
v_call: TRBV4-1
cdr3_aa: ASSGRGNVGELF

cdr3_length: 9
d_call: .
v_call: TRBV7-9
cdr3_aa: ASSRGAEAF

cdr3_length: 14
d_call: .
v_call: TRBV6-1
cdr3_aa: ASSEQGMARANVLT

cdr3_length: 12
d_call: .
v_call: TRBV5-1
cdr3_aa: ASSFVSGLNEQF

cdr3_length: 13
d_call: .
v_call: TRBV6-1
cdr3_aa: ASSPGAAGGAEVF

cdr3_length: 11
d_call: TRBD1
v_call: TRBV14
cdr3_aa: ASSQDPGGAQH

cdr3_length: 14
d_call: TRBD2
v_call: TRBV30
cdr3_aa: TWSGLGGRAYNEQF

cdr3_length: 11
d_call: .
v_call: TRBV24-1
cdr3_aa: ATGAGSQETQY

cdr3_length: 11
d_call: .
v_call: TRBV4-1
cdr3_aa: ASSQEQRYEQC

cdr3_length: 14
d_call: TRBD2
v_call: TRBV6-2/TRBV6-3
cdr3_aa: ASSRDGLATTDKQY

cdr3_length: 11
d_call: .
v_call: TRBV6-5
cdr3_aa: ASGYGQITEAF

cdr3_length: 13
d_call: .
v_call: TRBV24-1
cdr3_aa: ATSDLAESYNEQF

cdr3_length: 12
d_call: TRBD1
v_call: TRBV7-9
cdr3_aa: ASSLRDSDTEAF

cdr3_length: 12
d_call: .
v_call: TRBV5-6
cdr3_aa: ASNLRFDNQPQH

cdr3_length: 10
d_call: .
v_call: TRBV6-1
cdr3_aa: ASSDWADTQY

cdr3_length: 13
d_call: .
v_call: TRBV6-2/TRBV6-3
cdr3_aa: ASSTRRDSYNEQF

cdr3_length: 13
d_call: .
v_call: TRBV24-1
cdr3_aa: ATSDFYGTNNEQF

cdr3_length: 13
d_call: .
v_call: TRBV11-1
cdr3_aa: ASSLGRAEADVLT

cdr3_length: 13
d_call: .
v_call: TRBV29-1
cdr3_aa: SVAGGWGINNEAF

cdr3_length: 12
d_call: TRBD1
v_call: TRBV10-3
cdr3_aa: AISGTGLGETHY

cdr3_length: 13
d_call: TRBD1
v_call: TRBV12-3/TRBV12-4
cdr3_aa: ASRFGTGGHQPQY

cdr3_length: 11
d_call: .
v_call: TRBV9
cdr3_aa: ASSRQPRGEQY

cdr3_length: 13
d_call: .
v_call: TRBV14
cdr3_aa: ASSRDMTNTGELF

cdr3_length: 13
d_call: .
v_call: TRBV11-3
cdr3_aa: ASSLDPGTPYEQY

cdr3_length: 13
d_call: TRBD1
v_call: TRBV20-1
cdr3_aa: SARPGQGPGETQY

cdr3_length: 12
d_call: .
v_call: TRBV11-3
cdr3_aa: ASRLGVSNSEQF

cdr3_length: 13
d_call: TRBD1
v_call: TRBV5-1
cdr3_aa: GSSHDRVGQETQY

cdr3_length: 13
d_call: .
v_call: TRBV6-2/TRBV6-3
cdr3_aa: ASSYSESSYNEEF

cdr3_length: 15
d_call: .
v_call: TRBV6-1
cdr3_aa: ASIDLLGTSSGNTIY

cdr3_length: 11
d_call: .
v_call: TRBV12-3/TRBV12-4
cdr3_aa: ASSRQLNAEVF

cdr3_length: 14
d_call: TRBD1
v_call: TRBV28
cdr3_aa: VSSSDTGGFNQPQH

cdr3_length: 12
d_call: .
v_call: TRBV6-6
cdr3_aa: ASEIGGSNKPQH

cdr3_length: 14
d_call: .
v_call: TRBV4-1
cdr3_aa: ASSQEGAPRSATQY